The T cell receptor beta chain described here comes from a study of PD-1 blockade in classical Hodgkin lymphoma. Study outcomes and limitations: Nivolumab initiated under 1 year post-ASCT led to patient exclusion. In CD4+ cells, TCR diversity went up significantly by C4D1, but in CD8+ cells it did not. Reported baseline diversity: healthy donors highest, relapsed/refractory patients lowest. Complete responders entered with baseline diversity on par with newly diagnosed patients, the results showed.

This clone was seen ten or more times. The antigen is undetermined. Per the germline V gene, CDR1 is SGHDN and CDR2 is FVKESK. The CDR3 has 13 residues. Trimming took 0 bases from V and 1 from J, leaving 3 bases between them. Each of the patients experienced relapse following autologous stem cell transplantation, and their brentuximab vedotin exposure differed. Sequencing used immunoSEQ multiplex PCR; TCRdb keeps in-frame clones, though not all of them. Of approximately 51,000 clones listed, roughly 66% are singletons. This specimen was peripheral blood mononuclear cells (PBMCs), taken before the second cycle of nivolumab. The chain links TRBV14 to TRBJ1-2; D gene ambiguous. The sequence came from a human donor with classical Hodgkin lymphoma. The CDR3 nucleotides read TGTGCCAGCAGCCAAGATCTTAACTATGGCTACACCTTC. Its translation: CASSQDLNYGYTF.